The 31 T cell receptor beta chains listed next were all sequenced from one sample in a study of CD8 T cells in ankylosing spondylitis. TCRdb processed the 5' RACE reads anew with MiXCR; each CDR3 protein has one entry. The sample has approximately 150,000 distinct CDR3 sequences; 9.8% are singletons. Source material: blood, either unsorted or a sorted T cell fraction (not recorded which). All receptors derive from a female donor with ankylosing spondylitis or in good health (not recorded which).

The chain employs TRBV6-2 or TRBV6-3 and TRBJ2-6; a possible D gene is TRBD2 (5 bases). Trimming cost V 2 bases and J 2 bases, with 10 bases left between them. The CDR3 has 16 residues. Germline lookup yields CDR1 MNHEY and CDR2 SVGEGT. CDR3 in amino acids: CASSYAGVPGANVLTF. CDR3 nucleotide sequence: TGTGCCAGCAGTTACGCCGGGGTACCTGGGGCCAACGTCCTGACTTTC.

This chain links TRBV13 with TRBJ1-1; TRBD1 is a possible D gene (6 bases). The CDR3 consists of 14 residues. Germline-derived CDR1 and CDR2 are PRHDT and FYEKMQ (reference sequence). The V end lost 5 bases, the J end lost 4 bases, and 14 bases lay between the germline ends. For the CDR3, the DNA is TGTGCCAGCAGCCTCGAGGAGGGGGGCACTGAAGCTTTCTTT. Its protein is CASSLEEGGTEAFF.

This clonotype showed up many times. The CDR3 region is CASSAQGRETQYF. The DNA of the CDR3 is TGTGCCAGCAGCGCACAGGGACGGGAGACCCAGTACTTC. The rearrangement uses TRBV12-3 or TRBV12-4 and TRBJ2-5; tentatively, D is TRBD1 (6 bases). V was trimmed by 6 bases and J by 5 bases, leaving 13 bases between them. The CDR3 covers 13 residues.

This clonotype was counted many times. This chain joins TRBV13 and TRBJ2-3; D possibly corresponds to TRBD1 (6 bases). With 5 bases removed from V and 7 bases from J, the gap between germline ends came to 10 bases. The CDR3 extends over 12 amino acids. Germline CDR1 reads PRHDT; CDR2 reads FYEKMQ (reference sequence). Here the CDR3 reads CASSAQGHTQYF. CDR3 in DNA: TGTGCCAGCAGCGCGCAGGGGCATACGCAGTATTTT.

The sample holds a few counts of this clonotype. This rearrangement joins TRBV20-1 to TRBJ2-5; 14 nucleotides line up with TRBD2. Germline V gene lookup returns CDR1 DFQATT and CDR2 SNEGSKA (reference sequence). The CDR3 loop spans 20 amino acids. V was clipped by 0 bases and J by 5 bases; unmatched bases: 17. CDR3 residues: CSARDSEGGTSGGPRETQYF. DNA for the CDR3: TGCAGTGCTAGAGATTCGGAGGGAGGGACTAGCGGGGGACCACGGGAGACCCAGTACTTC.

This clonotype was detected only a few times. The V and J genes are TRBV4-2 and TRBJ2-3, with D tentatively TRBD2 (6 bases). Trimming removed 11 bases at V and 2 bases at J, with 20 bases between. The CDR3 consists of 15 residues. Germline V CDR1 and CDR2: LGHNA, YNFKEQ. CDR3: CARKRVSGLTDTQYF. The CDR3 region has the DNA TGTGCCCGGAAGAGGGTGAGCGGGCTCACAGATACGCAGTATTTT.

Only a few counts were recorded for this clonotype. The CDR3 region has the DNA TGTGCCAGCAGTGATGTTAGCGGGGATACGCAGTATTTT. It translates to CASSDVSGDTQYF. The rearrangement joins TRBV6-1 to TRBJ2-3, with 7 bases lining up with TRBD2. With 3 bases clipped from V and 6 bases from J, the junction kept 3 bases outside the gene matches. Per the germline V gene, CDR1 is MNHNS and CDR2 is SASEGT. The CDR3 covers 13 residues.

The rearrangement links TRBV24-1 to TRBJ2-1; 7 nucleotides match TRBD2. The V gene's germline CDR1 is KGHDR and CDR2 SFDVKD. This CDR3 region has 14 residues. V trimming: 2 bases; J trimming: 7 bases; junction bases outside the gene matches: 4. The CDR3 bases are TGTGCCACCAGTGATTGGCGAGCGGGGAATGAGCAGTTCTTC. Protein product: CATSDWRAGNEQFF.

This chain links TRBV29-1 with TRBJ2-1; D is ambiguous. The CDR3 spans 12 residues. Germline CDR1 reads SQVTM; CDR2 reads ANQGSEA. With 3 bases removed from V and 8 bases from J, the gap between germline ends came to 11 bases. The CDR3: CSVEADPDEQFF. The CDR3 coding sequence is TGCAGCGTTGAGGCCGATCCGGATGAGCAGTTCTTC.

The table lists this clonotype with many counts. Here the CDR3 DNA reads TGTGCCAGCAGCCAAGATACCGGGGTAGTCTACGAGCAGTACTTC. Its translation is CASSQDTGVVYEQYF. The chain carries TRBV4-2 and TRBJ2-7, with D tentatively TRBD2 (5 bases). The V gene's germline CDR1 is LGHNA and CDR2 YNFKEQ. V lost 0 bases and J 3 bases, leaving 12 bases between the germline ends. This CDR3 spans 15 amino acids.

The gene calls are TRBV19 and TRBJ1-1, with D uncertain. The germline V gene has CDR1 LNHDA and CDR2 SQIVND (reference sequence). There are 15 residues in the CDR3. V was pared by 4 bases and J by 1 base, with 13 bases between. The CDR3 DNA reads as TGTGCCAGTAGTACAAGACGGACCCAGAACACTGAAGCTTTCTTT. Its translation: CASSTRRTQNTEAFF. The whole variable domain, remainder taken from reference TRBV19 and TRBJ1-1, is DGGITQSPKYLFRKEGQNVTLSCEQNLNHDAMYWYRQDPGQGLRLIYYSQIVNDFQKGDIAEGYSVSREKKESFPLTVTSAQKNPTAFYLCASSTRRTQNTEAFFGQGTRLTVV.

Note on this clonotype: A much larger clone lies a single base off, so this may be a read error. As DNA, the CDR3 is TGTGCCGGCCACCTTGATATACTAGCGGGAGGAGCATACGAGCAGTACTTC. Its translation is CAGHLDILAGGAYEQYF. V is TRBV7-2 and J is TRBJ2-7; TRBD2 matches 12 bases. The CDR3 length is 17 residues. Germline CDR1 SGHTA, CDR2 FQGNSA. Trimming at V came to 11 bases and at J to 4 bases, leaving 18 bases not matched to a gene.

The chain is built from TRBV10-3 and TRBJ1-2; D uncertain. V was shortened by 3 bases and J by 6 bases, with 8 bases between the two germline ends. Germline V lookup: CDR1 ENHRY, CDR2 SYGVKD. CDR3 length: 12 amino acids. Written as DNA, the CDR3 is TGTGCCATCAGTGATGGTAGGGATGGCTACACCTTC. Amino acids: CAISDGRDGYTF.

This clonotype was picked up a small number of times. The chain is built from TRBV9 and TRBJ1-2; 7 positions match TRBD1. Trimming at V came to 0 bases and at J to 8 bases, leaving 1 base not matched to a gene. The CDR3 runs 12 residues. The germline gives CDR1 SGDLS, CDR2 YYNGEE. The CDR3 sequence: CASSVEQGGYTF. Written as DNA, the CDR3 is TGTGCCAGCAGCGTAGAACAGGGGGGCTACACCTTC.

The chain combines TRBV20-1 with TRBJ2-7; D ambiguous. Trimming removed 3 bases from V and 4 bases from J, with 10 bases in between. Germline CDR1 DFQATT, CDR2 SNEGSKA (reference sequence). The CDR3 has 12 amino acids. The CDR3 here is CSASPSYYEQYF. For the CDR3, the DNA is TGCAGTGCTAGTCCCTCTTATTACGAGCAGTACTTC.

This clonotype appeared many times. The chain uses TRBV27 and TRBJ1-2; D uncertain. The germline gives CDR1 MNHEY, CDR2 SMNVEV (reference sequence). V was trimmed by 5 bases and J by 8 bases, leaving 21 bases between them. CDR3 length equals 15 residues. Here the CDR3 DNA reads TGTGCCAGCAGTATCGGACGGTCGTTAGGTGGAGGCTACACCTTC. Its protein product is CASSIGRSLGGGYTF.

This clonotype was seen repeatedly, ten times or more. This sequence joins TRBV6-1 and TRBJ2-1; TRBD2 is a possible D gene (6 bases). Germline V gene sequence: CDR1 MNHNS, CDR2 SASEGT. The CDR3 has 13 residues. Trimming removed 7 bases from V and 8 bases from J, with 15 bases in between. This chain's CDR3 is CASIQRVLDEQFF. CDR3 sequence (DNA): TGTGCCAGCATACAGCGGGTTTTAGATGAGCAGTTCTTC.

V gene TRBV3-1 combines with J gene TRBJ2-1; D not certain. From germline, CDR1 is LGHDT and CDR2 YNNKEL (reference sequence). V lost 1 base and J 3 bases, leaving 7 bases between the germline ends. The CDR3 is made up of 14 amino acids. The CDR3: CASSQGVSYNEQFF. CDR3 DNA sequence: TGTGCCAGCAGCCAAGGTGTCAGCTACAATGAGCAGTTCTTC.

This clonotype occurred many times. V and J are TRBV4-1 and TRBJ2-1, with 11 positions matching TRBD2. CDR3 length: 16 amino acids. In germline, CDR1 is MGHRA, CDR2 YSYEKL. V shed 4 bases, J shed 10 bases, and the junction held 12 bases outside the gene matches. The CDR3, as DNA: TGCGCCAGCAGCCCGTCCACTTTACTAGCGGGAGACGAGCAGTTCTTC. It specifies CASSPSTLLAGDEQFF.

This clonotype was counted between two and nine times. The rearrangement uses TRBV30 and TRBJ2-3; D might be TRBD2 (7 bases). The CDR3 is 12 residues long. Trimming took 8 bases from V and 2 from J, leaving 11 bases between them. Germline V lookup: CDR1 GTSNPN, CDR2 SVGIG (reference sequence). The CDR3 coding sequence is TGTGCCGGGGGGGCCCTCACAGATACGCAGTATTTT. It specifies CAGGALTDTQYF. Complete variable domain (other parts from reference TRBV30 and TRBJ2-3): SQTIHQWPATLVQPVGSPLSLECTVEGTSNPNLYWYRQAAGRGLQLLFYSVGIGQISSEVPQNLSASRPQDRQFILSSKKLLLSDSGFYLCAGGALTDTQYFGPGTRLTVL.

In its sample, this clonotype was seen a few times. V usage is TRBV15 and J usage is TRBJ1-5; tentatively, D is TRBD1 (6 bases). V lost 0 bases and J lost 4, with 10 bases in between. Germline values: CDR1 LNHNV, CDR2 YYDKDF (reference sequence). The CDR3 sequence is 15 residues long. DNA for the CDR3: TGTGCCACCAGCAGAGACGGACAGACAAATCAGCCCCAGCATTTT. Amino acid sequence: CATSRDGQTNQPQHF.

This clonotype has only a few counts. V gene TRBV14 combines with J gene TRBJ1-3, with D unresolved. CDR1 is SGHDN and CDR2 is FVKESK in the germline V gene. The CDR3 is 13 amino acids. V was clipped by 0 bases and J by 14 bases, with 14 bases between them. CDR3: CASSQESEIPLYF. In nucleotides, the CDR3 is TGTGCCAGCAGCCAAGAAAGCGAGATCCCGTTATATTTT. Filled out from reference TRBV14 and TRBJ1-3, the complete variable domain reads EAGVTQFPSHSVIEKGQTVTLRCDPISGHDNLYWYRRVMGKEIKFLLHFVKESKQDESGMPNNRFLAERTGGTYSTLKVQPAELEDSGVYFCASSQESEIPLYFGEGSWLTVV.

This clonotype was seen more than once but under ten times. This chain links TRBV9 with TRBJ2-7, with a weak D call TRBD2 (6 bases). V lost 0 bases to trimming and J lost 0 bases, with 7 bases between them. The CDR3 is 14 residues long. The germline V gene encodes CDR1 SGDLS and CDR2 YYNGEE. Here the CDR3 reads CASSVGGVSYEQYF. The CDR3 DNA reads TGTGCCAGCAGCGTAGGGGGGGTCTCCTACGAGCAGTACTTC.

The genes are TRBV6-2 or TRBV6-3 and TRBJ2-1, with D perhaps matching TRBD1 (6 bases). There are 13 residues in the CDR3. Trimming shortened V by 0 bases and J by 10 bases, and 10 bases separated the two germline ends. CDR1 is MNHEY, CDR2 SVGEGT, per germline. The CDR3 nucleotides are TGTGCCAGCAGTTACTCGTTCAGGGGCGAGCAGTTCTTC. This codes for CASSYSFRGEQFF.

This clonotype was counted a few times. The V and J genes are TRBV6-6 and TRBJ2-7, with D possibly being TRBD1 (5 bases). Per germline, CDR1 MNHNY and CDR2 SVGAGI (reference sequence). V lost 7 bases and J lost 4, with 14 bases in between. The CDR3 loop spans 13 amino acids. Here the CDR3 DNA reads TGTGCCAGCACGGCAGGGCCCATTTACGAGCAGTACTTC. Translating gives CASTAGPIYEQYF.

The chain links TRBV4-3 to TRBJ2-1; possible D gene TRBD2, 5 bases. The germline V gene has CDR1 LGHNA and CDR2 YSLEER. CDR3 length equals 18 residues. V lost 0 bases and J lost 7, with 22 bases in between. The CDR3: CASSQDSSGSGIGNEQFF. DNA for the CDR3: TGCGCCAGCAGCCAAGATTCGAGTGGGTCGGGGATTGGAAATGAGCAGTTCTTC.

The chain is built from TRBV7-3 and TRBJ2-3, with 8 positions matching TRBD1. After removal of 3 bases from V and 2 bases from J, the junction contained 4 bases not matched to a gene. The CDR3 is 15 amino acids. CDR1 is SGHTA and CDR2 is FQGTGA in the germline V gene. CDR3 DNA: TGTGCCAGCAGCTTCGGGACAGGCTCCACAGATACGCAGTATTTT. This gives the protein CASSFGTGSTDTQYF.

This clonotype has more than one count but fewer than ten. This chain connects TRBV12-3 or TRBV12-4 to TRBJ2-3, with a tentative D call TRBD2 (5 bases). V lost 8 bases and J lost 7, with 10 bases in between. This CDR3 is built from 11 residues. This CDR3 reads CASGSGNTQYF. The CDR3, as DNA: TGTGCCAGCGGATCCGGGAATACGCAGTATTTT.

This chain connects TRBV7-2 to TRBJ2-3, with TRBD2 matching 13 bases. The ends lost 5 bases at V and 5 bases at J; junction bases unmatched: 4. The CDR3 runs to 15 residues. Germline loops: CDR1 SGHTA, CDR2 FQGNSA. The CDR3, as DNA: TGTGCCAGCAGCCCGGGACTAGCGGGGTTAGATACGCAGTATTTT. Residues: CASSPGLAGLDTQYF.

This clonotype came up a few times. In DNA, the CDR3 is TGCAGTGCTTTAGCGGGCAGCTCCTACGAGCAGTACTTC. Its translation is CSALAGSSYEQYF. V is TRBV20-1 and J is TRBJ2-7, with 7 bases lining up with TRBD2. The V gene end was trimmed by 5 bases and the J gene end by 0 bases; junction bases not matched to a gene: 4. Germline CDR1 and CDR2: DFQATT and SNEGSKA (reference sequence). CDR3 length: 13 amino acids.

The V and J genes are TRBV9 and TRBJ2-7; maybe TRBD2 (5 bases). The CDR3 length is 13 residues. The germline gives CDR1 SGDLS, CDR2 YYNGEE. Deletions cut 0 bases from V and 3 bases from J, with 7 bases between. CDR3 region: CASSVGEGYEQYF. DNA of the CDR3: TGTGCCAGCAGCGTAGGTGAGGGCTACGAGCAGTACTTC.